This T cell receptor beta chain appears in the sequencing data of a study of blood T cell repertoires in COVID-19. Study overall: Researchers got acute and convalescent COVID-19 samples from the United States, Italy and Spain.

CDR1 and CDR2 from the germline V gene are MNHEY and SMNVEV (reference sequence). This CDR3 region has 15 residues. The ends lost 2 bases at V and 4 bases at J; junction bases unmatched: 5. Clinical history reported by participants formed the basis on which cohorts were assigned. Data came from immunoSEQ multiplex PCR; TCRdb stores just in-frame clones and leaves some out. This table has roughly 300,000 clones, more than 85% appearing once. Material for sequencing was PBMCs or T cells enriched from blood (not recorded which). This clonotype originated in a woman aged 25-40 years who had recovered from COVID-19. The rearrangement joins TRBV27 to TRBJ2-5; 9 nucleotides line up with TRBD2. The CDR3 reads CASSLNGGGAETQYF. CDR3 sequence (DNA): TGTGCCAGCAGTTTAAACGGCGGGGGGGCAGAGACCCAGTACTTC.